This T cell receptor (beta chain) was identified during a study of cytomegalovirus exposure and HLA in healthy donors. Overall study: In a previous analysis, 110 million or so unique TCR beta sequences were found from 150 million to 200 million T cells. General study results and limits: Trimming of TCR beta V- and J-genes showed a link, identified in a later analysis, to a missense DCLRE1C variant. An analysis done earlier found most TCR beta V segments productive about 90% or about 30% of the time. Reported findings show TCR beta sequences accurately forecast HLA-A and HLA-B alleles in most subjects.

Note on this clone: Its antigen is currently unknown.

V was trimmed by 2 bases and J by 5 bases, leaving 19 bases between them. Germline CDR1 is GTSNPN and CDR2 is SVGIG (reference sequence). This CDR3 comprises 15 residues. The PCR made use of 60 Vbeta and 13 Jbeta primers. Only in-frame clones appear in the TCRdb table, and some are missing; sequencing was by immunoSEQ multiplex PCR. The sample records 95,000 to 150,000 clones, over 70% being singletons. Sequencing input: PBMCs. The receptor comes from a female donor in good health and CMV-seropositive. The chain links TRBV30 to TRBJ2-7; tentatively, D is TRBD2 (6 bases). Here the CDR3 DNA reads TGTGCCTGGAGTAAAGGACTCCCGGGACTTCACGAGCAGTACTTC. It specifies CAWSKGLPGLHEQYF. The full variable domain, its missing parts supplied by reference TRBV30 and TRBJ2-7, is SQTIHQWPATLVQPVGSPLSLECTVEGTSNPNLYWYRQAAGRGLQLLFYSVGIGQISSEVPQNLSASRPQDRQFILSSKKLLLSDSGFYLCAWSKGLPGLHEQYFGPGTRLTVT.